This is a list of T cell receptor beta chains from one sample in a study of T cell responses to AZD1222 COVID-19 vaccine. This table comes from immunoSEQ multiplex PCR, and its TCRdb copy is limited to in-frame clones, with some not included. The sample holds some 130,000 clones; 70% to 90% are singletons and the top ten take 2% to 2.5%. The material was peripheral blood, obtained on day 0 of AZD1222 vaccination. The receptors were sampled from an adult in good health. CDR3s include the opening cysteine and the closing phenylalanine or tryptophan. Fields, in order: J gene, D gene, clone size, V gene, CDR3 DNA, CDR3 protein. D genes are given only for firm matches. Rows may omit the clone size; those that give it use once, few, many or a size class.

TRBJ1-2,.,.,TRBV21-1,TGTGCCAGCAGCAAAATAAGGACAGGGAAAAACTATGGCTACACCTTC,CASSKIRTGKNYGYTF
TRBJ1-6,.,.,TRBV27,TGTGCCAGCAGTTTCGGGGGGAGTAATTCACCCCTCCACTTT,CASSFGGSNSPLHF
TRBJ2-2,.,few,TRBV27,TGTGCCAGCAGAAGGAACACCGGGGAGCTGTTTTTT,CASRRNTGELFF
TRBJ1-2,TRBD1,.,TRBV6-5,TGTGCCAGCAGTCGGTCACAGGGGAACTATGGCTACACCTTC,CASSRSQGNYGYTF
TRBJ2-7,.,.,TRBV28,TGTGCCACCCGGGGGGCACCCGAGCAGTACTTC,CATRGAPEQYF
TRBJ1-6,TRBD1,few,TRBV10-3,TGTGCCATCAGTGAGCCCAGGGGGGGGAGGACCTATAATTCACCCCTCCACTTT,CAISEPRGGRTYNSPLHF
TRBJ2-2,TRBD1,.,TRBV2,TGTGCCAGCAGTGTCGGACAGGGCTACGGGGAGCTGTTTTTT,CASSVGQGYGELFF
TRBJ1-1,.,.,TRBV30,TGTGCCTGGAAATTAGGGGTAAACACTGAAGCTTTCTTT,CAWKLGVNTEAFF
TRBJ2-5,.,.,TRBV4-1,TGCGCCAGCAGCCTACAGGAGGGGCAAGAGACCCAGTACTTC,CASSLQEGQETQYF
TRBJ1-2,.,.,TRBV12-1,TGTGCCAGCAGCTTCCCCAGGAAGTTCTATGGCTACACCTTC,CASSFPRKFYGYTF
TRBJ1-3,TRBD1,.,TRBV5-1,TGCGCCAGCAGCCCCGGAGGGACAGGGGGTTCTGGAAACACCATATATTTT,CASSPGGTGGSGNTIYF
TRBJ1-5,TRBD1,once,TRBV28,TGTGCCAGCAGTACCCCCAGGGGGCCTAGCAATCAGCCCCAGCATTTT,CASSTPRGPSNQPQHF
TRBJ2-3,TRBD1,.,TRBV27,TGTGCCAGCAGACTCGGGCAGGGGGCTGGAGATACGCAGTATTTT,CASRLGQGAGDTQYF
TRBJ2-3,TRBD2,.,TRBV14,TGTGCCAGCAGCCAAGAAACGGGAGGGCCCACACATACGCAGTATTTT,CASSQETGGPTHTQYF
TRBJ2-1,.,.,TRBV19,TGTGCCAGTAGACGCGCCCTACAGGGCGAATCCTACAATGAGCAGTTCTTC,CASRRALQGESYNEQFF
TRBJ1-1,.,.,TRBV30,TGTGCCTGGAGTCCTCCCTGGAACACTGAAGCTTTCTTT,CAWSPPWNTEAFF
TRBJ2-2,.,.,TRBV9,TGTGCCAGCAGCGTAGGTTTAGGGGGGAACACCGGGGAGCTGTTTTTT,CASSVGLGGNTGELFF
TRBJ2-3,TRBD2,.,TRBV3-1/TRBV3-2,TGTGCCAGCAGCCACCGGGGGGGTGTCGGCACAGATACGCAGTATTTT,CASSHRGGVGTDTQYF
TRBJ1-1,TRBD1,.,TRBV30,TGTGCCTGGAGTTCTGACAGGGGTCCCGGGGTTACGACTGAAGCTTTCTTT,CAWSSDRGPGVTTEAFF
TRBJ1-5,.,.,TRBV10-2,TGCGCCAGCAGGATCACAGGGATGGGCGATCAGCCCCAGCATTTT,CASRITGMGDQPQHF
TRBJ1-5,.,.,TRBV28,TGTGCCACCGGGTCCCCGGAGGGTACCCTTAGCAATCAGCCCCAGCATTTT,CATGSPEGTLSNQPQHF
TRBJ2-7,.,.,TRBV6-6,TGTGCCAGCAGTTACTACCTAGCCGGCCAGCAGTACTTC,CASSYYLAGQQYF
TRBJ2-3,.,.,TRBV7-9,TGTGCCAGCAGCTTCTCCGCTGCCACAGATACGCAGTATTTT,CASSFSAATDTQYF
TRBJ2-1,TRBD1,.,TRBV28,TGTGCCAGCAGTTTATCGGGGACAGGGCTCTATGAGCAGTTCTTC,CASSLSGTGLYEQFF
TRBJ2-1,TRBD1,.,TRBV5-1,TGCGCCAGCAGCTTGGGTACCCAGGGGGTGAACAATGAGCAGTTCTTC,CASSLGTQGVNNEQFF
TRBJ2-2,TRBD2,.,TRBV9,TGTGCCAGCAGCGAAGCGGGACTGAACACCGGGGAGCTGTTTTTT,CASSEAGLNTGELFF
TRBJ1-5,.,.,TRBV5-1,TGCGCCAGCAGCTTGGAGGGGTCCGGTCAGCCCCAGCATTTT,CASSLEGSGQPQHF
TRBJ1-1,.,.,TRBV15,TGTGCCACCAGCAGAGAGGGTGGCACTGAAGCTTTCTTT,CATSREGGTEAFF
TRBJ2-1,.,once,TRBV7-3,TGTGCCAGCAGCTTAACGAGGCAGCACCAGGGGAATGAGCAGTTCTTC,CASSLTRQHQGNEQFF
TRBJ2-7,TRBD2,.,TRBV14,TGTGCCAGCTCTAGCGGGAGTTCCTACGAGCAGTACTTC,CASSSGSSYEQYF
TRBJ1-1,TRBD1,.,TRBV28,TGTGCCAGCAGTACGACAGGGTGGAACACTGAAGCTTTCTTT,CASSTTGWNTEAFF
TRBJ2-1,TRBD2,.,TRBV27,TGTGCCAGCAGTTTAAGACTAGCGGGAGGAGGGGAGCAGTTCTTC,CASSLRLAGGGEQFF
TRBJ1-1,.,.,TRBV6-5,TGTGCCAGCAGTTACAGGTGGGACACTGAAGCTTTCTTT,CASSYRWDTEAFF
TRBJ2-2,.,.,TRBV11-1,TGTGCCAGCAGCTTAGTCAACACCAACACCGGGGAGCTGTTTTTT,CASSLVNTNTGELFF
TRBJ2-1,.,.,TRBV7-3,TGTGCCAGCAGCTTAATAGCCGGGCCAAAGGCGGGTGAGCAGTTCTTC,CASSLIAGPKAGEQFF
TRBJ2-7,TRBD1,.,TRBV5-1,TGCGCCAGCAGCGCTTCCGGGACAGCCTACGAGCAGTACTTC,CASSASGTAYEQYF
TRBJ2-3,TRBD2,once,TRBV30,TGTGCCTGGGGAGAGGGAGGGCCATCAGATACGCAGTATTTT,CAWGEGGPSDTQYF
TRBJ2-3,.,once,TRBV5-1,TGCGCCAGCAGCTCAACAGGATCTTCAGATACGCAGTATTTT,CASSSTGSSDTQYF
TRBJ2-7,TRBD2,.,TRBV5-6,TGTGCCAGCAGCCCATCCGGGCGGAGGACTAGCGTCCCCGAGCAGTACTTC,CASSPSGRRTSVPEQYF
TRBJ1-6,.,.,TRBV10-1,TGCGCCAGCAGTCCGGATTTTAATTCACCCCTCCACTTT,CASSPDFNSPLHF
TRBJ2-3,.,.,TRBV28,TGTGCCAGCAGTTTAGTAAGGGGGAGTAGCACAGATACGCAGTATTTT,CASSLVRGSSTDTQYF
TRBJ2-2,TRBD1,.,TRBV2,TGTGCCAGCAGCGCGACAGGGTTCAGCGGGGAGCTGTTTTTT,CASSATGFSGELFF
TRBJ2-3,.,.,TRBV24-1,TGTGCCACCAGTGATGCTGATGGGGGCCACAGAGATACGCAGTATTTT,CATSDADGGHRDTQYF
TRBJ1-5,TRBD1,.,TRBV3-1/TRBV3-2,TGTGCCAGCAGCCAAGATCAGGGGGGTGGTCAGCCCCAGCATTTT,CASSQDQGGGQPQHF
TRBJ2-2,TRBD1,.,TRBV27,TGTGCCAGCAGTCCACCCGGTCGAAGTGGGGACAGGAGGACCGGGGAGCTGTTTTTT,CASSPPGRSGDRRTGELFF
TRBJ1-3,.,.,TRBV24-1,TGTGCCACCAGTGATCTACGCTCTGGAAACACCATATATTTT,CATSDLRSGNTIYF
TRBJ1-6,.,.,TRBV28,TGTGCCAGCAGTTTAATGGGGACCCCCAGGAGCTCCTATAATTCACCCCTCCACTTT,CASSLMGTPRSSYNSPLHF
TRBJ2-3,.,once,TRBV19,TGTGCCAGTAGTATGGCTGGCACAGATACGCAGTATTTT,CASSMAGTDTQYF
TRBJ2-3,.,.,TRBV10-1,TGCGCCAGCAGTGAGTCGGTCGGTTGGGGGCAAGATACGCAGTATTTT,CASSESVGWGQDTQYF
TRBJ1-1,TRBD1,.,TRBV5-1,TGCGCCAGCAGCCCTCCGGGACAGGGGGTGAACACTGAAGCTTTCTTT,CASSPPGQGVNTEAFF
TRBJ1-6,.,.,TRBV14,TGTGCCAGCAGCCAAGGGGCTCGAAATTCACCCCTCCACTTT,CASSQGARNSPLHF
TRBJ1-4,.,.,TRBV11-1,TGTGCCAGCAGCCCCGGGACCTTAGCTCCTGAAAAACTGTTTTTT,CASSPGTLAPEKLFF
TRBJ2-5,.,.,TRBV30,TGTGCCTGGAGTGGGAGAGGGGTTGGGGAGACCCAGTACTTC,CAWSGRGVGETQYF
TRBJ2-1,.,.,TRBV7-9,TGTGCCAGCAGCTTAGAACGCGGCCGCCGGAATGAGCAGTTCTTC,CASSLERGRRNEQFF
TRBJ2-2,TRBD1,.,TRBV9,TGTGCCAGCAGCGCCCGACAGGGAACCGGGGAGCTGTTTTTT,CASSARQGTGELFF
TRBJ2-2,.,.,TRBV5-1,TGCGCCAGCAGCTGGACCCCCGCTGGGACCGGGGAGCTGTTTTTT,CASSWTPAGTGELFF
TRBJ2-7,TRBD2,.,TRBV15,TGTGCCACCAGCAGAGTTAGCGGGAGCTCCTACGAGCAGTACTTC,CATSRVSGSSYEQYF
TRBJ2-1,.,.,TRBV27,TGTGCCAGCACTGGGGACTACAATGAGCAGTTCTTC,CASTGDYNEQFF